The TCR beta chain under discussion was sequenced for a study of T cell responses to AZD1222 COVID-19 vaccine. Study outcomes and limitations: The sample set comprised mostly white British donors with more females, and clonal diversity was possibly underestimated. Repertoires were collected only later (after the peak T cell response had occurred). Two doses of AZD1222 preceded a rise in Spike-specific TCR breadth and depth. Dominant CD4 TCR responses targeted spike regions 160-218 and 743-854.

The assay was immunoSEQ multiplex PCR, and TCRdb's table has in-frame clones only and misses some. The data hold approximately 94,000 clones, with 80% to 90% observed a single time. Germline lookup yields CDR1 LGHDT and CDR2 YNNKEL (reference sequence). V was shortened by 5 bases and J by 8 bases, with 10 bases between the two germline ends. The CDR3 covers 13 residues. As to this clone: Its antigen is not identified.

The input for sequencing was peripheral blood, taken on day 0 of MenACWY control vaccination. The chain recombines TRBV3-1 (or the pseudogene TRBV3-2) with TRBJ1-6; D ambiguous. This TCR was sampled from an adult in good health. The CDR3 nucleotides read TGTGCCAGCAGCGCAACGGACCATTCACCCCTCCACTTT. It is translated as CASSATDHSPLHF.